This T cell receptor (beta chain) comes out of a study of cytomegalovirus exposure and HLA in healthy donors. Study context: Of around 400 genotyped donors, 80% to 85% grouped in the Caucasian-associated ancestry cluster.

Regarding this clone: The antigen is undetermined.

60 Vbeta and 13 Jbeta primers were used in PCR. Generated by immunoSEQ multiplex PCR, the TCRdb table keeps only in-frame clones and is missing some. The repertoire has about 96,000 clones, more than 60% of them found once; the top ten carry about 7%. This CDR3 is 13 amino acids long. CDR1 and CDR2 (germline): LGHNA, YSLEER. Trimming removed 0 bases at V and 8 bases at J, with 10 bases between. Study results and caveats: With DRB1 most and HLA-C fewest, TCR association rates differed between HLA loci in a later analysis.

The sample taken for sequencing was PBMCs. This chain uses TRBV4-3 with TRBJ1-2; possible D gene TRBD1, 6 bases. This TCR was sampled from a man between 50 and 59 years old in good health and CMV-seropositive. The CDR3 DNA follows: TGCGCCAGCAGCCAAGAGGGGGCAGGCGGCTACACCTTC. This translates into CASSQEGAGGYTF.